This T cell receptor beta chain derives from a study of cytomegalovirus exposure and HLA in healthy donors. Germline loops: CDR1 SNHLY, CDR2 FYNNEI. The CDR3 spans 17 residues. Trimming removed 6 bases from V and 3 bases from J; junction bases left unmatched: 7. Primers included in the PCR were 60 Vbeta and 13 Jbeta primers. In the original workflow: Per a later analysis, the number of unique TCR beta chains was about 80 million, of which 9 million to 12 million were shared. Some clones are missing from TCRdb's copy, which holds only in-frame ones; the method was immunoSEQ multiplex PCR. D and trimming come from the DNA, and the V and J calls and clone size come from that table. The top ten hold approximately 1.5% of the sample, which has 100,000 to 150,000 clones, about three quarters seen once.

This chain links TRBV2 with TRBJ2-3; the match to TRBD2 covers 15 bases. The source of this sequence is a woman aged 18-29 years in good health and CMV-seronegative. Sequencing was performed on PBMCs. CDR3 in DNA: TGTGCCAGCAGCTTTACCGGGACTAGCGGGAGGACAGATACGCAGTATTTT. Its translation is CASSFTGTSGRTDTQYF.